The rows below give T cell receptor beta chains drawn from one sample of a study of T cells after yellow fever vaccination. One entry per CDR3 protein, called by TCRdb with MiXCR from the 5' RACE reads. The sample has more than 20,000 distinct CDR3 sequences, 4% to 6% seen once; the top ten hold approximately 20%. Sequencing was performed on PBMCs, either bulk or a sorted T-cell subset (CD4+, CD8+, memory, or dextramer-sorted; not recorded which), taken more than 40 days after the first yellow fever vaccination. All receptors come from a man younger than 35 who received the YFV17D yellow fever vaccine. Each CDR3 is given with its conserved first and last residue. A D gene is named only where the DNA matches it firmly. Rows give clone size only sometimes, using once, few, many, or a class for an expanded clone.

NA	NA	TRBJ2-5	TRBV3-1	TGTGCCAGCAGCAACCAGACCCAAGAGACCCAGTACTTC	CASSNQTQETQYF
TRBD1	many	TRBJ2-1	TRBV24-1	TGTGCCACCAGTGGGGGGAGACAGGGGTTCGAGACAGCCTACAATGAGCAGTTCTTC	CATSGGRQGFETAYNEQFF
TRBD1	many	TRBJ1-4	TRBV20-1	TGCAGTGCCAGGGACAGCTTTAATGAAAAACTGTTTTTT	CSARDSFNEKLFF
TRBD1	many	TRBJ2-3	TRBV7-9	TGTGCCAGCAGCTCGGACAGGGCTGGCACAGATACGCAGTATTTT	CASSSDRAGTDTQYF
NA	many	TRBJ1-1	TRBV2	TGTGCCAGCAAGAAGGGGAGGATGAACACTGAAGCTTTCTTT	CASKKGRMNTEAFF
NA	many	TRBJ2-3	TRBV6-1	TGTGCCACCCGGGACTTGACTAGCACAGATACGCAGTATTTT	CATRDLTSTDTQYF
NA	many	TRBJ1-4	TRBV11-2	TGTGCCAGCAGCCCCCCCGCTCGGACGATTGTGTTTTTT	CASSPPARTIVFF
NA	many	TRBJ2-1	TRBV4-2	TGTGCCAGCAGCCAAGAATGGACAGACAATGAGCAGTTCTTC	CASSQEWTDNEQFF
TRBD2	NA	TRBJ2-2	TRBV7-6	TGTGCCAGCAGCTTAGATTTTTTGGCTAGCGGGGCCACCGGGGAGCTGTTTTTT	CASSLDFLASGATGELFF
NA	NA	TRBJ2-1	TRBV24-1	TGTGCCACCAGTGACCCAGGGAGGTACTACAATGAGCAGTTCTTC	CATSDPGRYYNEQFF
NA	many	TRBJ1-1	TRBV5-4	TGTGCCAGCAGCTTCAAATCGGGGGGGGACACTGAAGCTTTCTTT	CASSFKSGGDTEAFF
NA	many	TRBJ1-2	TRBV24-1	TGTGCCACCAGTGATTCGGACAGACCTAACTATGGCTACACCTTC	CATSDSDRPNYGYTF
NA	many	TRBJ2-7	TRBV20-1	TGCAGTGCTCCCGGGCTTCTAGGGAGCTCCTACGAGCAGTACTTC	CSAPGLLGSSYEQYF
NA	few	TRBJ2-5	TRBV12-2	TGTGCAAGTCGCTTCATAGGAGAAGAGACCCAGTACTTC	CASRFIGEETQYF
TRBD2	many	TRBJ2-1	TRBV15	TGTGCCACCAGCAGAGGGGACACTAGCGGGGCCAATGAGCAGTTCTTC	CATSRGDTSGANEQFF
NA	many	TRBJ1-2	TRBV7-2	TGTGCCAGCAGCGCCGACAGGAACTATGGCTACACCTTC	CASSADRNYGYTF
TRBD1	many	TRBJ1-2	TRBV7-9	TGTGCCAGCAGCTTAGAAGGGACAGGGGTCGGCTACACCTTC	CASSLEGTGVGYTF
TRBD1	few	TRBJ1-2	TRBV7-3	TGTGCCAGCAGCCCGGGACAGCTCTATGGCTACACCTTC	CASSPGQLYGYTF
NA	many	TRBJ2-6	TRBV5-5	TGTGCCAGCAGGCAGGTTATGGTCTCTGGGGCCAACGTCCTGACTTTC	CASRQVMVSGANVLTF
NA	many	TRBJ2-5	TRBV12-3/TRBV12-4	TGTGCCAGCAGTTTGGTGGAGACCCAGTACTTC	CASSLVETQYF
TRBD1	many	TRBJ1-6	TRBV28	TGTGCCAGCAGTTCGGACAGGGGGAGGTCACCCCTCCACTTT	CASSSDRGRSPLHF
NA	many	TRBJ2-2	TRBV20-1	TGCAGTGCTAGACAGACGAACACCGGGGAGCTGTTTTTT	CSARQTNTGELFF
NA	many	TRBJ1-1	TRBV5-1	TGCGCCAGCAGCGTAATGGGGACGGCAACTGAAGCTTTCTTT	CASSVMGTATEAFF
TRBD2	many	TRBJ2-3	TRBV25-1	TGTGCCAGCAGTGGGACTCTAGCGGGTAGCACAGATACGCAGTATTTT	CASSGTLAGSTDTQYF
NA	many	TRBJ1-2	TRBV12-3/TRBV12-4	TGTGCCAGCAGTTGGGGGACGGGGATCGACTACACCTTC	CASSWGTGIDYTF
NA	many	TRBJ1-1	TRBV7-9	TGTGCCAGCAGTACAGGGTGGAACACTGAAGCTTTCTTT	CASSTGWNTEAFF
NA	many	TRBJ2-2	TRBV2	TGTGCCAGCACACCAGGGATTAACGGGGAGCTGTTTTTT	CASTPGINGELFF
NA	many	TRBJ2-7	TRBV30	TGTGCCTGGAGTGTATCCGCCTACGAGCAGTACTTC	CAWSVSAYEQYF
NA	medium-sized	TRBJ2-1	TRBV7-2	TGTGCCAGCAGCTTAGATCTTAGTACCTACAATGAGCAGTTCTTC	CASSLDLSTYNEQFF
TRBD1	many	TRBJ2-3	TRBV10-3	TGTGCCATCAGTGAGTCGGGGGACAGGGACAATACAGATACGCAGTATTTT	CAISESGDRDNTDTQYF
TRBD1	many	TRBJ2-1	TRBV7-2	TGTGCCAGCAGCTTCGTGACAGGGGGCGATTTTGAGCAGTTCTTC	CASSFVTGGDFEQFF
TRBD1	many	TRBJ2-7	TRBV5-5	TGTGCCAGCAGCGCCCCGCCGGGACAGGCCGCCTACGAGCAGTACTTC	CASSAPPGQAAYEQYF
NA	NA	TRBJ2-2	TRBV4-2	TGTGCCAGCAGCCCTAGGGGGGGGGGGACGAACACCGGGGAGCTGTTTTTT	CASSPRGGGTNTGELFF
NA	many	TRBJ1-1	TRBV27	TGTGCCAGCAGTCTAAATAGGGGAGGGGACACTGAAGCTTTCTTT	CASSLNRGGDTEAFF
NA	many	TRBJ1-1	TRBV28	TGCGCGACGGGGCTCAGAGAAGCTTTCTTT	CATGLREAFF
TRBD2	many	TRBJ2-5	TRBV2	TGTGCCAGCCGTAAAGGGGCGGCCGGGGGGGAGACCCAGTACTTC	CASRKGAAGGETQYF
TRBD1	many	TRBJ1-1	TRBV18	TGTGCCAGCTCACCACAAAACAGGGGAAACACTGAAGCTTTCTTT	CASSPQNRGNTEAFF
NA	NA	TRBJ2-3	TRBV3-1	TGTGCCTCCTCCAAGCCGGTCCGCAGGGATATAGGAACAGATACGCAGTATTTT	CASSKPVRRDIGTDTQYF
NA	many	TRBJ2-5	TRBV20-1	TGCAGTGCTAGGTTAGCAGAGACCCAGTACTTC	CSARLAETQYF
NA	few	TRBJ2-5	TRBV5-1	TGCGCCAGCAGCTCGACAGACCGGACGTCCGAGACCCAGTACTTC	CASSSTDRTSETQYF
TRBD2	many	TRBJ2-3	TRBV10-3	TGTGCCATCAGTGAGCGAGGACTAGCGGCCAGCACAGATACGCAGTATTTT	CAISERGLAASTDTQYF
NA	many	TRBJ2-1	TRBV28	TGTGCCAGCAGTTTATCCGGACCAAGCTCCTACAATGAGCAGTTCTTC	CASSLSGPSSYNEQFF
NA	medium-sized	TRBJ2-7	TRBV29-1	TGCAGCGTTGAAGGTGGGGTCTCCTACGAGCAGTACTTC	CSVEGGVSYEQYF
TRBD1	many	TRBJ1-6	TRBV12-3/TRBV12-4	TGTGCCAGCAGGACAGGGGGTTATTCACCCCTCCACTTT	CASRTGGYSPLHF
TRBD2	many	TRBJ2-4	TRBV9	TGTGCCAGCAGCGTAGCAGGTCGGGGGGATGGAAACATTCAGTACTTC	CASSVAGRGDGNIQYF
TRBD2	many	TRBJ2-1	TRBV12-3/TRBV12-4	TGTGCCAGCAGATGGTCGGGGGGGAATGAGCAGTTCTTC	CASRWSGGNEQFF
TRBD2	many	TRBJ2-3	TRBV30	TGTGCCTGGACCTCTAAGCGGGGGGGCTTAGGTTGGACAGATACGCAGTATTTT	CAWTSKRGGLGWTDTQYF
NA	many	TRBJ2-2	TRBV11-3	TGTGCCAGCAGCTTAGCAGCCTACACCGGGGAGCTGTTTTTT	CASSLAAYTGELFF
NA	many	TRBJ2-1	TRBV19	TGTGCCAGTTCCTTCCTCGCGGAGCAGTTCTTC	CASSFLAEQFF
NA	many	TRBJ2-3	TRBV19	TGTGCCAGTAGTATAGATGGTCTTAGTGGAGATACGCAGTATTTT	CASSIDGLSGDTQYF
NA	NA	TRBJ2-3	TRBV6-2/TRBV6-3	TGTGCCAGCAAAGAATTAAGCCAAGGCCCTAGCACAGATACGCAGTATTTT	CASKELSQGPSTDTQYF
NA	many	TRBJ2-3	TRBV6-4	TGTGCCAGCAGTCAAAGGGATACAGATACGCAGTATTTT	CASSQRDTDTQYF
NA	many	TRBJ1-5	TRBV19	TGTGCCAGTAGTTTCGACCGCCATCAGCCCCAGCATTTT	CASSFDRHQPQHF
TRBD2	many	TRBJ2-3	TRBV3-1	TGTGCCAGCAGCTTCGTAGCGGGGGGGGGCACAGATACGCAGTATTTT	CASSFVAGGGTDTQYF
NA	many	TRBJ2-2	TRBV7-2	TGTGCCAGCAGAGTACTTAGCGGAGACACCGGGGAGCTGTTTTTT	CASRVLSGDTGELFF
NA	many	TRBJ2-4	TRBV21-1	TGTGCCAGCAGCAAAGGGGCTAGCGGGGGGGCAAACATTCAGTACTTC	CASSKGASGGANIQYF
NA	many	TRBJ2-2	TRBV7-6	TGTGCCAGCAGCTTAGCAGAGGTCGGGTACACCGGGGAGCTGTTTTTT	CASSLAEVGYTGELFF
NA	many	TRBJ2-5	TRBV5-1	TGCGCCAGCGTGAGGGGTAGCGGAGAGACCCAGTACTTC	CASVRGSGETQYF
NA	many	TRBJ1-5	TRBV14	TGTGCCAGCAGCCAGAACCGCTATCAGCCCCAGCATTTT	CASSQNRYQPQHF